This TCR beta chain was obtained from a study of blood T cells in healthy people across ages. Study-wide results and caveats: Naive T cell percentage and TCR beta diversity correlated strongly.

Next came a second PCR, run for 7 to 11 cycles, which used a sample-barcoded 5' primer along with a J-beta primer mix. MiXCR was run by TCRdb on the 5' RACE reads, yielding one entry per CDR3 protein. The repertoire holds 910,000 or so distinct CDR3 sequences, with roughly 47% as singletons. The CDR3 has 14 amino acids. V was shortened by 0 bases and J by 14 bases, with 17 bases between the two germline ends. Germline loops: CDR1 ENHRY, CDR2 SYGVKD. Note on this clonotype: Its cognate antigen is unknown.

The receptor's source is a woman aged 60-75 years in good health. Sample: blood. The chain carries TRBV10-3 and TRBJ2-1; D is ambiguous. The CDR3 loop reads CAISESGSSPSEFF. The CDR3 coding sequence is TGTGCCATCAGTGAGTCAGGAAGTAGCCCCAGTGAGTTCTTC.